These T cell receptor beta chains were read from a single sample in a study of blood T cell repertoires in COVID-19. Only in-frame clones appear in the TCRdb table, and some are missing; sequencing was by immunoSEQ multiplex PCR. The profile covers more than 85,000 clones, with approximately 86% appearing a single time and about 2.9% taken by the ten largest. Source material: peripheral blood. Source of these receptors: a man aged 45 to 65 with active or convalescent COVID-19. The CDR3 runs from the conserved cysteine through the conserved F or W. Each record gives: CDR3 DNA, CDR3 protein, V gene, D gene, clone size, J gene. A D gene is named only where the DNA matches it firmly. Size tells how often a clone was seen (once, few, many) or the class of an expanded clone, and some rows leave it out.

cdr3_nt: TGCGCCAGCAGTAGGGGCCGGATTGCGTCAGATACGCAGTATTTT; cdr3_aa: CASSRGRIASDTQYF; v_call: TRBV5-1; d_call: .; clone_size: .; j_call: TRBJ2-3
cdr3_nt: TGTGCCAGCAGCGCTCAGGGGGCTCCCAATAATTCACCCCTCCACTTT; cdr3_aa: CASSAQGAPNNSPLHF; v_call: TRBV7-9; d_call: TRBD1; clone_size: .; j_call: TRBJ1-6
cdr3_nt: TGTGCCAGTAGTAGAGGGACAGGGAACACCGGGGAGCTGTTTTTT; cdr3_aa: CASSRGTGNTGELFF; v_call: TRBV19; d_call: TRBD1; clone_size: .; j_call: TRBJ2-2
cdr3_nt: TGTGCCGCGCTGAGGGGGTCCGACACTGAAGCTTTCTTT; cdr3_aa: CAALRGSDTEAFF; v_call: TRBV10-3; d_call: .; clone_size: .; j_call: TRBJ1-1
cdr3_nt: TGCGCCAGCAGCTTGGACGGAGGGACCCACAATGAGCAGTTCTTC; cdr3_aa: CASSLDGGTHNEQFF; v_call: TRBV5-1; d_call: .; clone_size: once; j_call: TRBJ2-1
cdr3_nt: TGTGCCAGCAGCCAACAAGGGGTCGCGGACACTGAAGCTTTCTTT; cdr3_aa: CASSQQGVADTEAFF; v_call: TRBV3-1/TRBV3-2; d_call: .; clone_size: .; j_call: TRBJ1-1
cdr3_nt: TGTGCCAGCAGCTTGGGTAGCATCAATCAGCCCCAGCATTTT; cdr3_aa: CASSLGSINQPQHF; v_call: TRBV5-6; d_call: .; clone_size: .; j_call: TRBJ1-5
cdr3_nt: TGCGCCAGCAGCCAAACAGGTCTCGGTGACACCATATATTTT; cdr3_aa: CASSQTGLGDTIYF; v_call: TRBV4-1; d_call: .; clone_size: .; j_call: TRBJ1-3
cdr3_nt: TGCGCCAGCAGCTTGTCCCTAGCGGGGTATGAGCAGTTCTTC; cdr3_aa: CASSLSLAGYEQFF; v_call: TRBV5-1; d_call: TRBD2; clone_size: .; j_call: TRBJ2-1
cdr3_nt: TGTGCCAGCAGCCTCGGACAGGGCGATGAGCAGTTCTTC; cdr3_aa: CASSLGQGDEQFF; v_call: TRBV11-3; d_call: TRBD1; clone_size: .; j_call: TRBJ2-1
cdr3_nt: TGCGCCAGCAGCTTGCCCTCTAATAGTGCAGATACGCAGTATTTT; cdr3_aa: CASSLPSNSADTQYF; v_call: TRBV5-1; d_call: .; clone_size: .; j_call: TRBJ2-3
cdr3_nt: TGTGCCAGCTCACCGCCGCAGGGGCACTCCTACGAGCAGTACTTC; cdr3_aa: CASSPPQGHSYEQYF; v_call: TRBV18; d_call: .; clone_size: once; j_call: TRBJ2-7
cdr3_nt: TGTGCCAGCAGTTCCAGGACAGGGCCTAACTATGGCTACACCTTC; cdr3_aa: CASSSRTGPNYGYTF; v_call: TRBV28; d_call: TRBD1; clone_size: .; j_call: TRBJ1-2
cdr3_nt: TGTGCCGCGACAGGGGGCGGCAATCAGCCCCAGCATTTT; cdr3_aa: CAATGGGNQPQHF; v_call: TRBV19; d_call: TRBD1; clone_size: once; j_call: TRBJ1-5
cdr3_nt: TGTGCCACCAGTGATTTGGTGGAGGGGGCGAGTACCGGGGAGCTGTTTTTT; cdr3_aa: CATSDLVEGASTGELFF; v_call: TRBV24-1; d_call: .; clone_size: .; j_call: TRBJ2-2
cdr3_nt: TGTGCCAGCAGCCAAGAAGCGTCTGGGGCCAACGTCCTGACTTTC; cdr3_aa: CASSQEASGANVLTF; v_call: TRBV4-2; d_call: .; clone_size: .; j_call: TRBJ2-6
cdr3_nt: TGTGCCAGCTCACCACCGGGACTAAACTACGAGCAGTACTTC; cdr3_aa: CASSPPGLNYEQYF; v_call: TRBV18; d_call: TRBD2; clone_size: .; j_call: TRBJ2-7
cdr3_nt: TGTGCCAGCAGTTACTCCCTGGACAGGGACACTGAAGCTTTCTTT; cdr3_aa: CASSYSLDRDTEAFF; v_call: TRBV6-5; d_call: TRBD1; clone_size: once; j_call: TRBJ1-1
cdr3_nt: TGTGCCAGCAGCGCTAGGGACAATAACACTGAAGCTTTCTTT; cdr3_aa: CASSARDNNTEAFF; v_call: TRBV7-9; d_call: .; clone_size: .; j_call: TRBJ1-1
cdr3_nt: TGTGCCAGCAGCTTAGCACTAGCGGGGGCCTACTACAATGAGCAGTTCTTC; cdr3_aa: CASSLALAGAYYNEQFF; v_call: TRBV7-8; d_call: TRBD2; clone_size: .; j_call: TRBJ2-1
cdr3_nt: TGTGCCAGCAGCCTTCGGACAGGGGAGTATGGAAACAATGAGCAGTTCTTC; cdr3_aa: CASSLRTGEYGNNEQFF; v_call: TRBV14; d_call: TRBD1; clone_size: .; j_call: TRBJ2-1
cdr3_nt: TGTGCCAGCAGCTTAGACCAGGGTCTGAACACTGAAGCTTTCTTT; cdr3_aa: CASSLDQGLNTEAFF; v_call: TRBV7-2; d_call: .; clone_size: few; j_call: TRBJ1-1
cdr3_nt: TGTGCCAGCAGCCGGACTAGCGGGGTAGCTTACGAGCAGTACTTC; cdr3_aa: CASSRTSGVAYEQYF; v_call: TRBV7-2; d_call: TRBD2; clone_size: .; j_call: TRBJ2-7
cdr3_nt: TGTGCCAGCAGCCAAGATATTCGCAGGGAAGAGACCCAGTACTTC; cdr3_aa: CASSQDIRREETQYF; v_call: TRBV3-1/TRBV3-2; d_call: .; clone_size: .; j_call: TRBJ2-5
cdr3_nt: TGTGCCAGCAGTGCTAGGGAGAGAGATTCACCCCTCCACTTT; cdr3_aa: CASSARERDSPLHF; v_call: TRBV2; d_call: .; clone_size: .; j_call: TRBJ1-6
cdr3_nt: TGTGCCAGCAGCAATATGTCACCCCTCCACTTT; cdr3_aa: CASSNMSPLHF; v_call: TRBV21-1; d_call: .; clone_size: .; j_call: TRBJ1-6
cdr3_nt: TGTGCCAGCAGGGGACTAGCGGGACCGAACACCGGGGAGCTGTTTTTT; cdr3_aa: CASRGLAGPNTGELFF; v_call: TRBV3-1/TRBV3-2; d_call: TRBD2; clone_size: .; j_call: TRBJ2-2
cdr3_nt: TGTGCCAGCAGGCGACAGGGGATACAGCCCCAGCATTTT; cdr3_aa: CASRRQGIQPQHF; v_call: TRBV6-6; d_call: TRBD1; clone_size: .; j_call: TRBJ1-5
cdr3_nt: TGTGCCAGCAGCCAAGTCAGGACAGGCCCCTACGAGCAGTACTTC; cdr3_aa: CASSQVRTGPYEQYF; v_call: TRBV3-1/TRBV3-2; d_call: TRBD1; clone_size: .; j_call: TRBJ2-7
cdr3_nt: TGTGCCAGCAAGGCGCAGGCCGGGGAGCTGTTTTTT; cdr3_aa: CASKAQAGELFF; v_call: TRBV28; d_call: .; clone_size: once; j_call: TRBJ2-2
cdr3_nt: TGCGCCAGCAGCCAAGTTGGGGACAGGGAGAGGAGTAATGAAAAACTGTTTTTT; cdr3_aa: CASSQVGDRERSNEKLFF; v_call: TRBV4-1; d_call: TRBD1; clone_size: .; j_call: TRBJ1-4
cdr3_nt: TGTGCCACCAGCCCACAGGGAAATCAGCCCCAGCATTTT; cdr3_aa: CATSPQGNQPQHF; v_call: TRBV15; d_call: .; clone_size: .; j_call: TRBJ1-5
cdr3_nt: TGTGCCAGCAGCTTAGGGGGGGGGCCAGAGACCCAGTACTTC; cdr3_aa: CASSLGGGPETQYF; v_call: TRBV7-2; d_call: .; clone_size: .; j_call: TRBJ2-5
cdr3_nt: TGTGCCACCAGTGATTTGCGGGGCTACACCTTC; cdr3_aa: CATSDLRGYTF; v_call: TRBV24-1; d_call: .; clone_size: once; j_call: TRBJ1-2
cdr3_nt: TGCAGTTCAAGAAGGGGGTATGGCTACACCTTC; cdr3_aa: CSSRRGYGYTF; v_call: TRBV20-1; d_call: .; clone_size: .; j_call: TRBJ1-2
cdr3_nt: TGTGCCAGCAGTTCAACTAGCGTCAATGAGCAGTTCTTC; cdr3_aa: CASSSTSVNEQFF; v_call: TRBV12-3/TRBV12-4; d_call: TRBD2; clone_size: .; j_call: TRBJ2-1
cdr3_nt: TGCGCCAGCACCACCGGGACAGGGGGGTTGGAGCAGTACTTC; cdr3_aa: CASTTGTGGLEQYF; v_call: TRBV5-1; d_call: TRBD1; clone_size: .; j_call: TRBJ2-7
cdr3_nt: TGTGCCAGCAGTTTATCGAAAGGGGTTGAGGTTAGTTCACCCCTCCACTTT; cdr3_aa: CASSLSKGVEVSSPLHF; v_call: TRBV27; d_call: .; clone_size: .; j_call: TRBJ1-6
cdr3_nt: TGTGCCAGCAGCCCAAACCCCGGGACAGGGGACTACGAGCAGTACTTC; cdr3_aa: CASSPNPGTGDYEQYF; v_call: TRBV6-2/TRBV6-3; d_call: TRBD1; clone_size: .; j_call: TRBJ2-7
cdr3_nt: TGCGCCAGCAGCCAAGGCGCGGGACAGGGGGTTTGGGACATTCAGTACTTC; cdr3_aa: CASSQGAGQGVWDIQYF; v_call: TRBV4-1; d_call: TRBD1; clone_size: .; j_call: TRBJ2-4
cdr3_nt: TGTGCCACCAGTCCCTATAGGAGGGTGAGCTCCTACGAGCAGTACTTC; cdr3_aa: CATSPYRRVSSYEQYF; v_call: TRBV24-1; d_call: .; clone_size: few; j_call: TRBJ2-7
cdr3_nt: TGTGCCAGCTCCCCCCGTTGGAGGGTTGTGGGCAATCAGCCCCAGCATTTT; cdr3_aa: CASSPRWRVVGNQPQHF; v_call: TRBV28; d_call: .; clone_size: .; j_call: TRBJ1-5